This entry is about one TCR beta chain. Its matching antigen is unknown. This CDR3 comprises 13 residues. Trimming pared 4 bases from V and 6 bases from J, leaving 10 bases between. Germline V gene lookup returns CDR1 LGHNA and CDR2 YSLEER. The data originate from a study of cytomegalovirus exposure and HLA in healthy donors. Findings and caveats of the study: Most sequenced TCRs were rare (though some public TCRs occurred in many donors).

TCRdb's table, derived via immunoSEQ multiplex PCR, lists solely in-frame clones and lacks some. The sample consists of over 200,000 clones, 90% of them appearing once. Specimen: PBMCs. The gene calls are TRBV4-3 and TRBJ2-1; the D is unclear. This receptor was obtained from a woman aged 25 to 39 in good health and CMV-seronegative. This CDR3 is CASSRLPGNEQFF. CDR3 coding DNA: TGCGCCAGCAGCCGCCTGCCTGGCAATGAGCAGTTCTTC.